The 3 T cell receptor beta chains listed next were all sequenced from one sample in a study of naive and memory T cell subsets. The beta constant-region primer was an equimolar mix of two oligonucleotides covering TRBC1 and TRBC2. TCRdb itself ran the UMI-ligation and nested PCR reads through MiXCR, one entry per CDR3 protein. The repertoire holds tens of thousands of distinct CDR3 sequences, with less than 15% as singletons. Sequences were obtained from effector memory CD4+ T cells from blood. The sample's subset: effector memory, CD45RA- CD27-. The receptors originated from a human donor in good health.

This clonotype was seen repeatedly, ten times or more. The V gene is TRBV6-5, the J gene TRBJ2-1; D may be TRBD1 or TRBD2 (6 bases each). CDR1 is MNHEY and CDR2 is SVGAGI in the germline V gene. V lost 7 bases and J 6 bases, leaving 16 bases between the germline ends. The CDR3 extends over 14 amino acids. The CDR3 DNA follows: TGTGCCAGCAATAAATGGGGGGCGGTCAATGAGCAGTTCTTC. Its translation: CASNKWGAVNEQFF.

V gene TRBV7-2 combines with J gene TRBJ2-3, with 7 positions matching TRBD1. CDR3 length: 14 residues. Germline CDR1 and CDR2: SGHTA and FQGNSA. J gave up 3 bases and V 4 bases, and 4 bases lay outside the gene matches. In DNA, the CDR3 is TGTGCCAGCAGCTCACCCAGGGGGACAGATACGCAGTATTTT. It yields the protein CASSSPRGTDTQYF.

This sequence joins TRBV2 and TRBJ1-1; no firm D call. Trimming removed 7 bases at V and 0 bases at J, with 9 bases between. Germline CDR1 SNHLY, CDR2 FYNNEI. The CDR3 runs to 13 residues. CDR3 residues: CASIPEMNTEAFF. CDR3 nucleotides: TGTGCCAGCATCCCAGAAATGAACACTGAAGCTTTCTTT. Complete variable domain (other parts from reference TRBV2 and TRBJ1-1): EPEVTQTPSHQVTQMGQEVILRCVPISNHLYFYWYRQILGQKVEFLVSFYNNEISEKSEIFDDQFSVERPDGSNFTLKIRSTKLEDSAMYFCASIPEMNTEAFFGQGTRLTVV.